The 14 T cell receptor beta chains reported below all come from one sample, sequenced in a study of T cells after yellow fever vaccination. Each CDR3 protein gets one entry after TCRdb re-called the 5' RACE reads with MiXCR. The sample comprises over 250,000 distinct CDR3 sequences, around 5.2% of which are singletons, and around 3.5% rests with the top ten. Sample: CD4+ T cells sorted from PBMCs, taken on the day of the yellow fever booster vaccination. The source of these receptors is a man aged 18 to 30 who received the YFV17D yellow fever vaccine.

This clonotype was detected ten times or more. This chain links TRBV7-2 with TRBJ2-2, with unresolved D. The V end lost 0 bases, the J end lost 6 bases, and 8 bases lay between the germline ends. This CDR3 is 14 amino acids long. Germline loops: CDR1 SGHTA, CDR2 FQGNSA. The CDR3 bases are TGTGCCAGCAGCTTAGCAGGACCGGCCGGGGAGCTGTTTTTT. The encoded protein is CASSLAGPAGELFF.

This clonotype was observed many times. The rearrangement joins TRBV5-1 to TRBJ1-1; the match to TRBD1 covers 9 bases. Germline CDR1 reads SGHRS; CDR2 reads YFSETQ. The ends lost 0 bases at V and 10 bases at J; junction bases unmatched: 4. The CDR3 sequence is 13 residues long. The CDR3 region has the DNA TGCGCCAGCAGCTTGGGCGACAGGGGGGGAGCTTTCTTT. This encodes CASSLGDRGGAFF. Drawing the rest from reference TRBV5-1 and TRBJ1-1, the complete variable domain is KAGVTQTPRYLIKTRGQQVTLSCSPISGHRSVSWYQQTPGQGLQFLFEYFSETQRNKGNFPGRFSGRQFSNSRSEMNVSTLELGDSALYLCASSLGDRGGAFFGQGTRLTVV.

The CDR3 sequence: CASRMGLGLSEQYF. DNA of the CDR3: TGTGCCAGCAGAATGGGACTGGGCCTTTCTGAGCAGTACTTC. J is TRBJ2-7 and V is TRBV12-3 or TRBV12-4; weak D call: TRBD2 (6 bases). With 6 bases removed from V and 7 bases from J, the gap between germline ends came to 19 bases. The CDR3 has 14 residues.

This clonotype showed up just a few times. The J gene is TRBJ1-1, the V gene TRBV5-4, with 11 bases aligning to TRBD1. After removal of 4 bases from V and 5 bases from J, the junction contained 7 bases not matched to a gene. Germline V lookup: CDR1 SGHNT, CDR2 YYREEE (reference sequence). This CDR3 has 15 amino acids. The CDR3 DNA reads as TGTGCCAGCAGCAAAGATGGACAGGGGGCTACTGAAGCTTTCTTT. Protein sequence: CASSKDGQGATEAFF.

Only a few counts were recorded for this clonotype. The rearrangement uses TRBV7-2 and TRBJ2-5; no firm D call. Trimming pared 1 base from V and 5 bases from J, leaving 8 bases between. CDR1 SGHTA and CDR2 FQGNSA come from the germline V gene. CDR3 length: 13 amino acids. Written as DNA, the CDR3 is TGTGCCAGCAGCTTAGGTCTCTTGGAGACCCAGTACTTC. Its protein product is CASSLGLLETQYF.

The DNA of the CDR3 is TGTGCCAGCCAACTTATCCAAGAGACCCAGTACTTC. This translates into CASQLIQETQYF. The J gene is TRBJ2-5, the V gene TRBV2; D remains ambiguous. This CDR3 comprises 12 residues. Trimming took off 8 bases at V and 1 base at J, with 8 bases between the two ends. Germline CDR1 reads SNHLY; CDR2 reads FYNNEI.

This sequence joins TRBV7-2 and TRBJ1-5; D unresolved. Germline loops: CDR1 SGHTA, CDR2 FQGNSA. There are 13 residues in the CDR3. V was shortened by 7 bases and J by 4 bases, with 11 bases between the two germline ends. The CDR3 region has the DNA TGTGCCAGCAATAGATCCCCTAATCAGCCCCAGCATTTT. This gives the protein CASNRSPNQPQHF.

In this sample, this clonotype turned up many times. The chain has TRBV6-2 or TRBV6-3 and TRBJ2-7; tentatively, D is TRBD1 or TRBD2 (5 bases each). CDR1 MNHEY and CDR2 SVGEGT come from the germline V gene. Trimming took off 2 bases at V and 3 bases at J, with 11 bases between the two ends. The CDR3 runs to 14 residues. CDR3 coding DNA: TGTGCCAGCAGTTACGCCGGGGCCCTCTACGAGCAGTACGTC. Amino acids: CASSYAGALYEQYV.

V gene TRBV12-3 or TRBV12-4 combines with J gene TRBJ1-1, with TRBD1 identical over 11 bases. After removal of 4 bases from V and 8 bases from J, the junction contained 6 bases not matched to a gene. The length of the CDR3 is 14 residues. The CDR3 DNA follows: TGTGCCAGCAGTTCTTGGACAGGGGGCGAAGAAGCTTTCTTT. Translating gives CASSSWTGGEEAFF.

V and J are TRBV5-6 and TRBJ2-3; 10 positions match TRBD1. V was clipped by 4 bases and J by 3 bases; unmatched bases: 20. Germline V gene sequence: CDR1 SGHDT, CDR2 YYEEEE. The CDR3 is made up of 20 amino acids. The CDR3 here is CASSAGPGQGDLAMTDTQYF. The CDR3 DNA sequence: TGTGCCAGCAGCGCCGGGCCCGGACAGGGGGACTTGGCCATGACAGATACGCAGTATTTT. Full variable domain (rest looked up from reference TRBV5-6 and TRBJ2-3): DAGVTQSPTHLIKTRGQQVTLRCSPKSGHDTVSWYQQALGQGPQFIFQYYEEEERQRGNFPDRFSGHQFPNYSSELNVNALLLGDSALYLCASSAGPGQGDLAMTDTQYFGPGTRLTVL.

This clonotype was recorded at least ten times. The chain joins TRBV20-1 to TRBJ1-2; 7 positions agree with TRBD1. J gave up 4 bases and V 3 bases, and 5 bases lay outside the gene matches. CDR3 length: 13 amino acids. Germline V gene lookup returns CDR1 DFQATT and CDR2 SNEGSKA (reference sequence). CDR3 region: CSARTGIAYGYTF. The CDR3, as DNA: TGCAGTGCTAGGACAGGGATTGCCTATGGCTACACCTTC.

This clonotype was seen a handful of times. This chain links TRBV7-9 with TRBJ2-3; 12 nucleotides line up with TRBD1. Germline loops: CDR1 SEHNR, CDR2 FQNEAQ (reference sequence). Trimming removed 5 bases from V and 3 bases from J; junction bases left unmatched: 3. CDR3 length: 15 residues. CDR3 protein: CASSAGQGATDTQYF. The CDR3 DNA is TGTGCCAGCAGCGCGGGACAGGGGGCAACAGATACGCAGTATTTT.

This clonotype was counted a few times. This sequence joins TRBV15 and TRBJ2-5, with TRBD1 matching 10 bases. With 2 bases clipped from V and 2 bases from J, the junction kept 5 bases outside the gene matches. The CDR3 loop spans 16 amino acids. The germline gives CDR1 LNHNV, CDR2 YYDKDF (reference sequence). This CDR3 is CATSRNQDRGQETQYF. CDR3 nucleotides: TGTGCCACCAGCAGAAACCAGGACAGGGGGCAAGAGACCCAGTACTTC.

This clonotype was found many times. The chain recombines TRBV9 with TRBJ2-3; D is perhaps TRBD1 or TRBD2 (6 bases each). Looked up from germline, CDR1 is SGDLS and CDR2 is YYNGEE. V dropped 2 bases and J dropped 1 base, with 8 bases sitting between them. This CDR3 spans 14 amino acids. The DNA for the CDR3 is TGTGCCAGCAGCGTCCGGGGGCGCACAGATACGCAGTATTTT. Amino acid sequence: CASSVRGRTDTQYF.